Below are 17 T cell receptor beta chains sequenced from a single sample in a study of cytomegalovirus exposure and HLA in healthy donors. Vbeta (60) and Jbeta (13) primers were used in the PCR. Produced via immunoSEQ multiplex PCR; TCRdb's table is partial and in-frame only. The sample contains 150,000 to 200,000 clones, about 75% of which appear only once. Material: PBMCs. These receptors all stem from a man aged 18 to 29 in good health and CMV-seropositive.

J is TRBJ2-7 and V is TRBV5-4; TRBD1 agrees at 7 bases. The CDR3 sequence is 15 residues long. Germline V gene data show CDR1 as SGHNT and CDR2 as YYREEE (reference sequence). Trimming removed 4 bases from V and 0 bases from J; junction bases left unmatched: 7. CDR3 in DNA: TGTGCCAGCAGCAAAAGCCGGGACAGCTCCTACGAGCAGTACTTC. Translating it yields CASSKSRDSSYEQYF.

This clone has just a few counts. This chain links TRBV29-1 with TRBJ2-1, with TRBD2 identical over 13 bases. Germline CDR1 is SQVTM and CDR2 is ANQGSEA. J lost 9 bases, V lost 4 bases, and 6 bases had no gene match. This CDR3 has 14 amino acids. CDR3 nucleotides: TGCAGCGTTGGACGGACTAGCGGGAGAAGTGAGCAGTTCTTC. Protein sequence: CSVGRTSGRSEQFF.

CDR3 protein: CASSPAALSSGRVNEQFF. In DNA form, the CDR3 reads TGTGCCAGCTCCCCAGCCGCTCTGTCTAGCGGGAGAGTTAATGAGCAGTTCTTC. This rearrangement joins TRBV18 to TRBJ2-1; TRBD2 matches 10 bases. This CDR3 has 18 residues. Per germline, CDR1 KGHSH and CDR2 LQKENI. V was pared by 6 bases and J by 7 bases, with 18 bases of the junction left unmatched. Looking up the rest from reference TRBV18 and TRBJ2-1 gives the full variable domain: NAGVMQNPRHLVRRRGQEARLRCSPMKGHSHVYWYRQLPEEGLKFMVYLQKENIIDESGMPKERFSAEFPKEGPSILRIQQVVRGDSAAYFCASSPAALSSGRVNEQFFGPGTRLTVL.

The chain recombines TRBV15 with TRBJ2-3; D not resolved. V was clipped by 1 base and J by 0 bases, with 8 bases between them. Germline V lookup: CDR1 LNHNV, CDR2 YYDKDF (reference sequence). The CDR3 has 15 amino acids. This chain's CDR3 is CATSRVRLSTDTQYF. Written as DNA, the CDR3 is TGTGCCACCAGCAGAGTCCGTCTCAGCACAGATACGCAGTATTTT.

The genes are TRBV9 and TRBJ2-2; 9 nucleotides match TRBD2. With 7 bases clipped from V and 2 bases from J, the junction kept 0 bases outside the gene matches. The CDR3 totals 13 residues. Germline assignment: CDR1 SGDLS and CDR2 YYNGEE. CDR3 DNA sequence: TGTGCCAGCGGGACTAGCAACACCGGGGAGCTGTTTTTT. As protein: CASGTSNTGELFF.

The chain links TRBV28 to TRBJ2-5; 7 nucleotides agree with TRBD2. Trimming took 5 bases from V and 4 from J; bases not matched to a gene: 10. Germline values: CDR1 MDHEN, CDR2 SYDVKM. CDR3 length equals 15 residues. The CDR3 loop is CASSPRRESVETQYF. As DNA, the CDR3 is TGTGCCAGCAGTCCACGGCGGGAGTCAGTAGAGACCCAGTACTTC.

V and J are TRBV7-7 and TRBJ1-5; D ambiguous. Germline assignment: CDR1 SSHAT and CDR2 FNYEAQ (reference sequence). This CDR3 is built from 13 residues. Deletions cut 1 base from V and 5 bases from J, with 6 bases between. CDR3 sequence: CASSLGEYQPQHF. CDR3 nucleotide sequence: TGTGCCAGCAGCTTAGGGGAGTATCAGCCCCAGCATTTT.

This clone has just a few counts. The junction departs from the called germline gene at one end, perhaps through a read error. The chain uses TRBV7-9 and TRBJ1-2; D gene ambiguous. The CDR3 extends over 12 amino acids. Looked up from germline, CDR1 is SEHNR and CDR2 is FQNEAQ (reference sequence). The CDR3 loop is CSSSPGNYGYTF. CDR3 nucleotide sequence: TGTTCCAGCAGCCCGGGAAACTATGGCTACACCTTC.

J is TRBJ2-7 and V is TRBV5-4, with 12 bases aligning to TRBD2. CDR3 length: 16 residues. V gave up 0 bases and J gave up 2 bases; unmatched junction bases: 3. Germline assignment: CDR1 SGHNT and CDR2 YYREEE (reference sequence). The CDR3 nucleotides read TGTGCCAGCAGCTTGGGGCCTAGCGGGAGGGCCTACGAGCAGTACTTC. It is translated as CASSLGPSGRAYEQYF.

The chain couples TRBV2 to TRBJ2-5; the D gene is possibly TRBD2 (6 bases). From germline, CDR1 is SNHLY and CDR2 FYNNEI. Trimming removed 7 bases from V and 2 bases from J, with 14 bases in between. The length of the CDR3 is 14 residues. CDR3 sequence (DNA): TGTGCCAGCATGAGGGGCCTAGCGCAAGAGACCCAGTACTTC. Translation: CASMRGLAQETQYF.

This clone was observed a handful of times. V gene TRBV7-8 combines with J gene TRBJ1-2; D is possibly TRBD1 (6 bases). The germline CDR1 and CDR2 sequences are SGHVS and FQNEAQ. Between the trimmed V and J ends, which lost 5 bases and 1 base, there was a span of 14 bases. This CDR3 is 15 amino acids long. The CDR3 DNA sequence: TGTGCCAGCAGCCTCACAGGGCTACTTAACTATGGCTACACCTTC. Translated, it gives CASSLTGLLNYGYTF.

This chain connects TRBV5-1 to TRBJ1-1; no firm D call. The CDR3 sequence is 15 residues long. Trimming pared 0 bases from V and 0 bases from J, leaving 9 bases between. Germline V gives CDR1 SGHRS, CDR2 YFSETQ. The CDR3: CASSLVAFVNTEAFF. CDR3 bases: TGCGCCAGCAGCTTGGTTGCGTTTGTGAACACTGAAGCTTTCTTT. Using reference TRBV5-1 and TRBJ1-1 for the parts outside the CDR3, the full variable domain is KAGVTQTPRYLIKTRGQQVTLSCSPISGHRSVSWYQQTPGQGLQFLFEYFSETQRNKGNFPGRFSGRQFSNSRSEMNVSTLELGDSALYLCASSLVAFVNTEAFFGQGTRLTVV.

CDR3 nucleotide sequence: TGTGCCAGCAGTTTACTCGGGACTGGGGGCAATGAGCAGTTCTTC. Its translation: CASSLLGTGGNEQFF. This chain uses TRBV28 with TRBJ2-1; a weak D match, TRBD2 (6 bases). The CDR3 totals 15 residues. V was cut by 2 bases and J by 6 bases, with 14 bases left in between. Germline CDR1 and CDR2: MDHEN and SYDVKM.

J is TRBJ2-7 and V is TRBV7-8, with a possible D match to TRBD2 (5 bases). The CDR3 consists of 13 residues. V dropped 5 bases and J dropped 5 bases, with 13 bases sitting between them. The germline V gene encodes CDR1 SGHVS and CDR2 FQNEAQ. CDR3 amino acids: CASSPYLGDEQYF. The CDR3, as DNA: TGTGCCAGCAGCCCATACCTCGGGGACGAGCAGTACTTC.

The gene calls are TRBV29-1 and TRBJ2-1; 11 nucleotides line up with TRBD1. Germline V CDR1 and CDR2: SQVTM, ANQGSEA. The CDR3 contains 12 residues. With V trimmed by 6 bases and J by 8 bases, 3 bases remained unmatched. The CDR3 bases are TGCAGCGTAGGACAGGGGGCGGATGAGCAGTTCTTC. Amino acid sequence: CSVGQGADEQFF.

The gene calls are TRBV11-2 and TRBJ2-3; perhaps TRBD2 as D (6 bases). CDR3 length: 15 amino acids. CDR1 and CDR2 (germline): SGHAT, FQNNGV. Deletions cut 1 base from V and 6 bases from J, with 14 bases between. The CDR3 sequence: CASSLVGGPWDTQYF. The CDR3 bases are TGTGCCAGCAGCTTAGTTGGAGGGCCCTGGGATACGCAGTATTTT. The full variable domain, in which reference TRBV11-2 and TRBJ2-3 provide the parts outside the CDR3, is EAGVAQSPRYKIIEKRQSVAFWCNPISGHATLYWYQQILGQGPKLLIQFQNNGVVDDSQLPKDRFSAERLKGVDSTLKIQPAKLEDSAVYLCASSLVGGPWDTQYFGPGTRLTVL.

The chain uses TRBV9 and TRBJ1-4, with 7 bases that match TRBD1. Trimming at V came to 3 bases and at J to 0 bases, leaving 2 bases not matched to a gene. Germline lookup yields CDR1 SGDLS and CDR2 YYNGEE. The CDR3 contains 15 residues. Here the CDR3 DNA reads TGTGCCAGCAGCGCAGGGGGTTCAACTAATGAAAAACTGTTTTTT. It encodes CASSAGGSTNEKLFF.